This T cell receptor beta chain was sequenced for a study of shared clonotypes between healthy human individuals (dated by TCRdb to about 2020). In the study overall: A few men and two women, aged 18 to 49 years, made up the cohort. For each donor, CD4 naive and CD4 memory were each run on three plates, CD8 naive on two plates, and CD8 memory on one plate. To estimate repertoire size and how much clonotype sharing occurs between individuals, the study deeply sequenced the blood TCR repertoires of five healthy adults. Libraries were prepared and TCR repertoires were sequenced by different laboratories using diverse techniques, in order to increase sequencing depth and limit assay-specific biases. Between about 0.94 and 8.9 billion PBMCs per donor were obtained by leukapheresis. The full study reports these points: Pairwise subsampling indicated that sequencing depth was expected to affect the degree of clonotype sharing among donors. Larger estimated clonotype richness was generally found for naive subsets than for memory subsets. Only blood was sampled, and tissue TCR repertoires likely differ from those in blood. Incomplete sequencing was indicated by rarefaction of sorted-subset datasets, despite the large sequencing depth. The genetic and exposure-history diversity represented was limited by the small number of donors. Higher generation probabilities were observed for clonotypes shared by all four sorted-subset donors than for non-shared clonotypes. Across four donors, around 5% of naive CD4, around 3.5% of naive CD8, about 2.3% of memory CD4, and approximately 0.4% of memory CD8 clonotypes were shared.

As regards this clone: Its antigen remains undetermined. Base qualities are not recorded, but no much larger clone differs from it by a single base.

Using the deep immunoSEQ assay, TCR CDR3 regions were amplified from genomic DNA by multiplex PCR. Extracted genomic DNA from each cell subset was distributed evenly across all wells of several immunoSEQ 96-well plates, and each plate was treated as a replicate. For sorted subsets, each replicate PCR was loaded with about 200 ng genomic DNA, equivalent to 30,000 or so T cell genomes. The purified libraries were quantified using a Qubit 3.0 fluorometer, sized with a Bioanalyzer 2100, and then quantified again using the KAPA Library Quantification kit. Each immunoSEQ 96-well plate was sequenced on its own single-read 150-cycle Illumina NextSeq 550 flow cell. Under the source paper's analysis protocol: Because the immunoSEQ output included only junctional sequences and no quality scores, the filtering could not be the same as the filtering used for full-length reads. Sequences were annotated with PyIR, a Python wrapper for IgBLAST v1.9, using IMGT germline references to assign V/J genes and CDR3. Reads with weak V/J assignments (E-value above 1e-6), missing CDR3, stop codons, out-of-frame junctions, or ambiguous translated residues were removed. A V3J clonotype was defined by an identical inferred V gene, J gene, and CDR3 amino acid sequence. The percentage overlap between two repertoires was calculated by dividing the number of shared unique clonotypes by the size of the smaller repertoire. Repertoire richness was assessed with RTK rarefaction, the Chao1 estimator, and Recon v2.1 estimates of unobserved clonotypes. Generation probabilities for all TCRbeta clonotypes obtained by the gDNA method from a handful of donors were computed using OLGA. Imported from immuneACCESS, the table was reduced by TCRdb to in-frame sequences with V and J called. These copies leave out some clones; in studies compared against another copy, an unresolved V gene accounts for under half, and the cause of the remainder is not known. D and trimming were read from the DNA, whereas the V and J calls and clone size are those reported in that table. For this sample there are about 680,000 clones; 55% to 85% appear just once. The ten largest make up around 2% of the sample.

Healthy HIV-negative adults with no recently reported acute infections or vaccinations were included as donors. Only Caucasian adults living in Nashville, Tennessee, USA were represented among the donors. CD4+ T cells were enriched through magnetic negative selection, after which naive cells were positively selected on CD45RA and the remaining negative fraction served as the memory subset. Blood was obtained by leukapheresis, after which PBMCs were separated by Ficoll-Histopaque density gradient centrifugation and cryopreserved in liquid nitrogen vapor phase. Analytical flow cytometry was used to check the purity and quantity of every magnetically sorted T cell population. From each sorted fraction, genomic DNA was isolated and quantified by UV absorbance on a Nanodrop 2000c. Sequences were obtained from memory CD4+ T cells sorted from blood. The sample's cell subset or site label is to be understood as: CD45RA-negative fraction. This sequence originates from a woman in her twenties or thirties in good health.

The CDR3 reads CASSLGRMETQYF. The DNA sequence is TGTGCCAGCAGTTTAGGGCGTATGGAGACCCAGTACTTC. Recombination linked TRBV28 to TRBJ2-5; the D gene cannot be named for sure. Cut back by 2 bases and 5 bases, the V and J ends lie 9 bases apart. According to the germline V gene, CDR1 reads MDHEN and CDR2 reads SYDVKM. There are 13 amino acids in the CDR3, from cysteine to phenylalanine inclusive. Here the CDR3 DNA is all that survives: 39 bases in frame from base 1.